One sample yielded the 8 T cell receptor beta chains listed below, sequenced in a study of T cell responses to AZD1222 COVID-19 vaccine (dated by TCRdb to about 2021). The library was obtained by the immunoSEQ multiplex PCR assay. TCRdb provides this immuneACCESS table in a form limited to in-frame rearrangements. Some clones are lacking; in checked studies, under half of them reflect an unresolved V gene, and why the rest are absent is not known. This sample holds fewer than 120,000 clones; 70% to 90% were observed only once. Around 16% of the sample is held by the ten biggest clonotypes. This specimen's time point label, interpreted: about 28 days (+/-7) after the second vaccine dose. This sample comprised peripheral blood, obtained 28 days after the second AZD1222 dose. The receptors were gathered from an adult who received the AZD1222 COVID-19 vaccine.

V usage is TRBV14 and J usage is TRBJ1-2; the D gene is possibly TRBD1 (6 bases). The CDR3 sequence is 13 residues long. Germline lookup yields CDR1 SGHDN and CDR2 FVKESK. V lost 4 bases to trimming and J lost 8 bases, with 14 bases between them. The CDR3 DNA reads TGTGCCAGCAGCCTAACAGGGTCGGGCGGCTACACCTTC. Amino acids: CASSLTGSGGYTF. Supplemented by reference TRBV14 and TRBJ1-2, the full variable domain reads EAGVTQFPSHSVIEKGQTVTLRCDPISGHDNLYWYRRVMGKEIKFLLHFVKESKQDESGMPNNRFLAERTGGTYSTLKVQPAELEDSGVYFCASSLTGSGGYTFGSGTRLTVV.

The chain links TRBV5-1 to TRBJ2-1; 7 bases are a match to TRBD1. V lost 4 bases to trimming and J lost 4 bases; unmatched junction nucleotides: 5. Germline values: CDR1 SGHRS, CDR2 YFSETQ. CDR3 length equals 14 residues. This chain's CDR3 is CASSSLQGYNEQFF. The CDR3 nucleotides read TGCGCCAGCAGCAGTTTACAGGGGTACAATGAGCAGTTCTTC.

The chain has TRBV19 and TRBJ2-1; D gene uncertain. Per the germline V gene, CDR1 is LNHDA and CDR2 is SQIVND (reference sequence). Trimming removed 3 bases at V and 7 bases at J, with 13 bases between. The CDR3 has 14 amino acids. The CDR3 region has the DNA TGTGCCAGTAGTATCGGGCAGGCGCTAAATGAGCAGTTCTTC. The encoded protein is CASSIGQALNEQFF.

The chain employs TRBV29-1 and TRBJ1-3, with D possibly TRBD1 on 6 matching bases. Germline CDR1 is SQVTM and CDR2 is ANQGSEA. The CDR3 runs to 13 residues. V dropped 6 bases and J dropped 4 bases, with 13 bases sitting between them. Written as DNA, the CDR3 is TGCAGCGTGCAGGGGACCGCCGGAAACACCATATATTTT. The encoded protein is CSVQGTAGNTIYF.

The chain has TRBV6-7 and TRBJ1-3; 10 bases are shared with TRBD1. TRBV6-7 carries the ORF label, with uncertain function. J gave up 0 bases and V 6 bases, and 8 bases lay outside the gene matches. This CDR3 comprises 17 residues. The chain's CDR3 is CASRKTGGNLSGNTIYF. The CDR3 DNA is TGTGCCAGCAGGAAGACAGGGGGCAACCTCTCTGGAAACACCATATATTTT.

This clone was seen more than once but under ten times. The V call is TRBV20-1, the J call TRBJ1-1; D is undetermined. Germline V gene lookup returns CDR1 DFQATT and CDR2 SNEGSKA (reference sequence). The CDR3 has 12 amino acids. V was trimmed by 3 bases and J by 3 bases, leaving 8 bases between them. The CDR3 region has the DNA TGCAGTGCTAGTGGGCGGGACACTGAAGCTTTCTTT. It codes for CSASGRDTEAFF.

The chain has TRBV6-5 and TRBJ1-4, with D possibly matching TRBD1 (6 bases). This CDR3 comprises 13 residues. Deletions cut 8 bases from V and 7 bases from J, with 14 bases between. Per germline, CDR1 MNHEY and CDR2 SVGAGI. CDR3 DNA sequence: TGTGCCAGCCACGAGGGGGTTGGTGAAAAACTGTTTTTT. It specifies CASHEGVGEKLFF.

The gene calls are TRBV3-1 (or the pseudogene TRBV3-2) and TRBJ2-5; D remains ambiguous. This CDR3 region has 11 residues. The germline V gene encodes CDR1 LGHDT and CDR2 YNNKEL (reference sequence). Trimming pared 2 bases from V and 5 bases from J, leaving 3 bases between. The CDR3 loop reads CASSQRETQYF. For the CDR3, the DNA is TGTGCCAGCAGCCAACGGGAGACCCAGTACTTC.